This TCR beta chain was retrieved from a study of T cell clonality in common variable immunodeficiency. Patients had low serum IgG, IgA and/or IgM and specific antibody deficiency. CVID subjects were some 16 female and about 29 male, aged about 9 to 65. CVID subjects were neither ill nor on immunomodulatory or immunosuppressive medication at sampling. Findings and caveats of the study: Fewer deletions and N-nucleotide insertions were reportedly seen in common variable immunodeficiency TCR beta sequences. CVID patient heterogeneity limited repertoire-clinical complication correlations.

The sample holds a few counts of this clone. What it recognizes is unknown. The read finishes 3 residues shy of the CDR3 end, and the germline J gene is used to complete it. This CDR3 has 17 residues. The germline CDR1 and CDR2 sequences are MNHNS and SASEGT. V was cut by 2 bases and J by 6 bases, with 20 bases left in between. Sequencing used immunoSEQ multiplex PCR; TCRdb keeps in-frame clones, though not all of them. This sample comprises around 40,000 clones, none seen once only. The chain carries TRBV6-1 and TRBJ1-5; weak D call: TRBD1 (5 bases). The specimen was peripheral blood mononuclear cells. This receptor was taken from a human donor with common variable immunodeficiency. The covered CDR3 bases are TGTGCCAGCAGTGAAAGAGGCGGGGGTATGCTCGGTCAGCCC. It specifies CASSERGGGMLGQP. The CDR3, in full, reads CASSERGGGMLGQPQHF.